This T cell receptor beta chain came from a study of blood T cell repertoires in COVID-19. Overall study context: The cDNA or gDNA used as material had been derived from T cells, B-cell-depleted T cells, or PBMCs.

Authors' methods: Nucleated cell number was recorded as an estimate derived from reference gene primer amplification. Sequencing used immunoSEQ multiplex PCR; TCRdb keeps in-frame clones, though not all of them. The DNA was the basis for D and trimming; V, J and clone size are from that table. Among about 260,000 clones listed, around 92% were seen once. CDR1 is MNHEY and CDR2 is SMNVEV in the germline V gene (reference sequence). Losses at the gene ends were 9 bases for V and 8 bases for J; bases not matched to a gene: 2. This CDR3 comprises 11 residues. Enrolled during active infection, Seattle patients were then followed longitudinally.

The sequenced material came from peripheral blood. The V and J genes are TRBV27 and TRBJ2-1; TRBD1 matches 9 bases. The TCR comes from a person between 18 and 30 years old with COVID-19, enrolled during active disease. The CDR3 is CASRTGDEQFF. The CDR3 bases are TGTGCCAGTCGGACAGGGGATGAGCAGTTCTTC.